This T cell receptor (beta chain) derives from a study of blood T cell repertoires in COVID-19. The wider study: The study drew acute and convalescent COVID-19 samples from the United States, Italy and Spain. PBMCs, B-cell-depleted T cells, or T cells provided the cDNA or gDNA that made up the material.

Authors' processing steps: Cell counts per sample came from amplifying reference gene primers. Here immunoSEQ multiplex PCR was the method, and the copy in TCRdb shows in-frame clones only, minus some. V, J and clone size were drawn from that table, and D and trimming were deduced from the DNA. The sample includes about 97,000 clones, about 89% seen only once; the top ten take roughly 11%. Losses at the gene ends were 4 bases for V and 1 base for J; bases not matched to a gene: 3. The CDR3 extends over 15 amino acids. CDR1 and CDR2 from the germline V gene are SGDLS and YYNGEE. The V call is TRBV9, the J call TRBJ1-5; TRBD1 agrees at 9 bases. This receptor was taken from a woman in her twenties or thirties with acute or convalescent COVID-19. Sequencing was done on a sample of peripheral blood. The CDR3 DNA follows: TGTGCCAGCAGCCTCGGACAGGGGAGCAATCAGCCCCAGCATTTT. Residues: CASSLGQGSNQPQHF.